This is a list of T cell receptor beta chains from one sample in a study of blood T cell repertoires in COVID-19. Profiled with immunoSEQ multiplex PCR; TCRdb holds only in-frame clones, not every one. The repertoire holds 50,000 to 65,000 clones, with approximately 86% as singletons. Source material: peripheral blood. The receptors derive from a man aged 45-65 years with active COVID-19. Each CDR3 is given with its conserved first and last residue. Each record gives: J gene, clone size, D gene, V gene, CDR3 protein, CDR3 DNA. A D gene is named only where the DNA matches it firmly. The size entry is marked missing in some rows and otherwise reads once, few, many or a size class.

>TRBJ2-1|.|TRBD2|TRBV30
CAWSGFLTSGGHSSYNEQFF
TGTGCCTGGAGTGGTTTTTTGACTAGCGGGGGCCATAGCTCCTACAATGAGCAGTTCTTC
>TRBJ1-5|.|TRBD1|TRBV6-5
CASSWTGGNNQPQHF
TGTGCCAGCAGTTGGACAGGGGGGAACAATCAGCCCCAGCATTTT
>TRBJ2-2|.|TRBD2|TRBV10-3
CAISESLVPSGEKSNTGELFF
TGTGCCATCAGTGAGTCCCTCGTGCCTAGCGGAGAAAAGTCGAACACCGGGGAGCTGTTTTTT
>TRBJ2-3|.|TRBD2|TRBV9
CASSVAAGGVADTQYF
TGTGCCAGCAGCGTAGCGGCGGGGGGGGTCGCAGATACGCAGTATTTT
>TRBJ1-2|.|TRBD1|TRBV19
CASSTAGTGGYGYTF
TGTGCCAGTAGTACTGCCGGGACAGGAGGGTATGGCTACACCTTC
>TRBJ1-1|.|.|TRBV11-2
CASSLDRDTEAFF
TGTGCCAGCAGCTTAGACAGGGACACTGAAGCTTTCTTT
>TRBJ1-2|.|.|TRBV5-1
CASSLDRTDYGYTF
TGCGCCAGCAGCTTGGATCGGACAGACTATGGCTACACCTTC
>TRBJ1-2|.|.|TRBV2
CASTREWSYGYTF
TGTGCCAGCACCAGAGAATGGAGCTATGGCTACACCTTC
>TRBJ2-3|.|TRBD2|TRBV4-2
CASSQDRVGRGGHTQYF
TGTGCCAGCAGCCAAGATCGTGTTGGGCGGGGGGGTCATACGCAGTATTTT
>TRBJ1-2|medium-sized|.|TRBV7-9
CASSPLLRGVVGYTF
TGTGCCAGCAGCCCATTGCTTAGGGGCGTGGTCGGCTACACCTTC
>TRBJ1-3|.|.|TRBV11-2
CASSSIKQERGNTIYF
TGTGCCAGCAGCTCGATTAAACAGGAAAGAGGAAACACCATATATTTT
>TRBJ2-3|.|.|TRBV11-2
CASSSWVAADTQYF
TGTGCCAGCAGCTCCTGGGTAGCAGCAGATACGCAGTATTTT
>TRBJ1-1|.|.|TRBV7-9
CASSLGGMNTEAFF
TGTGCCAGCAGCTTAGGGGGCATGAACACTGAAGCTTTCTTT
>TRBJ2-2|.|.|TRBV4-1
CASSQPLSRPGELFF
TGCGCCAGCAGCCAGCCTCTTAGCCGGCCCGGGGAGCTGTTTTTT
>TRBJ2-7|once|TRBD1|TRBV3-1/TRBV3-2
CASSQQSLGQPYEQYF
TGTGCCAGCAGCCAACAGAGTTTGGGACAGCCCTACGAGCAGTACTTC
>TRBJ2-7|.|TRBD1|TRBV19
CASSMTGGGEQYF
TGTGCCAGTAGTATGACAGGGGGCGGCGAGCAGTACTTC
>TRBJ2-7|.|.|TRBV19
CASSMGGWGFNHEQYF
TGTGCCAGTAGTATGGGGGGTTGGGGGTTTAACCACGAGCAGTACTTC
>TRBJ1-4|.|TRBD1|TRBV6-5
CASSPTGGNEKLFF
TGTGCCAGCAGTCCGACAGGGGGAAATGAAAAACTGTTTTTT
>TRBJ1-2|few|.|TRBV6-5
CASSPQGDYGYTF
TGTGCCAGCAGTCCCCAGGGTGACTATGGCTACACCTTC
>TRBJ2-1|.|.|TRBV10-3
CAISDYSDEQFF
TGTGCCATCAGTGATTATTCGGATGAGCAGTTCTTC
>TRBJ1-3|few|.|TRBV7-8
CASSLDISSGNTIYF
TGTGCCAGCAGCTTAGACATTTCCTCTGGAAACACCATATATTTT
>TRBJ2-5|.|.|TRBV30
CASVTQGETQYF
TGTGCCTCTGTTACCCAGGGAGAGACCCAGTACTTC
>TRBJ1-4|.|TRBD1|TRBV4-3
CASSQPTGVEKLFF
TGCGCCAGCAGCCAACCGACAGGGGTGGAAAAACTGTTTTTT
>TRBJ2-3|.|TRBD2|TRBV9
CASSSRTRSTDTQYF
TGTGCCAGCAGCTCGCGGACTAGAAGCACAGATACGCAGTATTTT
>TRBJ1-1|.|TRBD1|TRBV5-1
CASSLGMRGQSSEAFF
TGCGCCAGCAGCTTGGGTATGAGGGGACAGTCTAGTGAAGCTTTCTTT
>TRBJ1-1|once|.|TRBV7-9
CASSLEMVRQGAFF
TGTGCCAGCAGCTTAGAAATGGTGCGGCAGGGTGCTTTCTTT
>TRBJ2-1|.|TRBD2|TRBV20-1
CSASRYTTSGANEQFF
TGCAGTGCTAGTCGTTATACGACTAGCGGGGCCAATGAGCAGTTCTTC
>TRBJ2-5|.|.|TRBV11-2
CASSLPFRRKETQYF
TGTGCCAGCAGCTTACCTTTTAGGAGGAAAGAGACCCAGTACTTC
>TRBJ2-2|.|.|TRBV6-5
CASFRASIPGELFF
TGTGCCAGTTTCCGGGCTAGCATCCCCGGGGAGCTGTTTTTT
>TRBJ2-7|.|TRBD2|TRBV4-2
CASSQLADSYEQYF
TGTGCCAGCAGCCAACTAGCGGACTCCTACGAGCAGTACTTC
>TRBJ1-1|once|.|TRBV3-1/TRBV3-2
CASSQLLRADTEAFF
TGTGCCAGCAGCCAATTATTGAGGGCCGATACTGAAGCTTTCTTT
>TRBJ1-1|.|.|TRBV10-3
CAISAAGNTEAFF
TGTGCCATCAGCGCAGCAGGAAACACTGAAGCTTTCTTT
>TRBJ1-3|.|.|TRBV20-1
CSARGGNTIYF
TGCAGTGCTAGGGGGGGGAACACCATATATTTT
>TRBJ1-4|.|.|TRBV25-1
CASSEGGNEKLFF
TGTGCCAGCAGTGAGGGGGGGAATGAAAAACTGTTTTTT
>TRBJ1-1|.|TRBD1|TRBV4-2
CASSQDLRTGNTEAFF
TGTGCCAGCAGCCAAGATCTGCGGACAGGGAACACTGAAGCTTTCTTT
>TRBJ2-5|.|.|TRBV5-1
CASSLAVETETQYF
TGCGCCAGCAGCTTGGCCGTAGAAACGGAGACCCAGTACTTC
>TRBJ1-4|once|TRBD1|TRBV5-1
CASSPGGEKLFF
TGCGCCAGCAGCCCAGGGGGGGAAAAACTGTTTTTT
>TRBJ2-3|.|TRBD2|TRBV5-1
CASQLQTFASGGVTDTQYF
TGCGCCAGCCAACTTCAAACCTTTGCTAGCGGGGGGGTAACAGATACGCAGTATTTT
>TRBJ1-1|.|TRBD1|TRBV5-6
CASSFGQGYTEAFF
TGTGCCAGCAGCTTTGGACAGGGGTACACTGAAGCTTTCTTT
>TRBJ2-5|.|.|TRBV19
CASSAGFGLKTQYF
TGTGCCAGTTCTGCCGGGTTTGGTTTAAAGACCCAGTACTTC
>TRBJ2-2|.|.|TRBV27
CASSLEGGDTNTGELFF
TGTGCCAGCAGTTTAGAGGGGGGGGACACGAACACCGGGGAGCTGTTTTTT
>TRBJ2-3|.|.|TRBV5-1
CASSLAQDTQYF
TGCGCCAGCAGCTTGGCCCAAGATACGCAGTATTTT
>TRBJ2-2|.|TRBD2|TRBV7-3
CASSPLGGGTGELFF
TGTGCCAGCAGCCCCCTCGGGGGGGGCACCGGGGAGCTGTTTTTT
>TRBJ2-3|.|TRBD2|TRBV9
CASSVDSGGTDTQYF
TGTGCCAGCAGCGTGGATAGCGGGGGGACAGATACGCAGTATTTT
>TRBJ1-4|.|.|TRBV7-2
CASRLGADNEKLFF
TGTGCCAGCCGCCTGGGGGCAGACAATGAAAAACTGTTTTTT
>TRBJ2-1|few|.|TRBV5-6
CASSPEGLYNEQFF
TGTGCCAGCAGCCCTGAGGGACTTTACAATGAGCAGTTCTTC
>TRBJ1-4|.|.|TRBV5-1
CASSLTGRNEKLFF
TGCGCCAGCAGCTTGACAGGACGTAATGAAAAACTGTTTTTT
>TRBJ1-2|.|TRBD1|TRBV7-9
CASSLTGGVRYTF
TGTGCCAGCAGCTTGACAGGGGGCGTGCGCTACACCTTC
>TRBJ1-1|.|.|TRBV4-1
CASSPPLTATNTEAFF
TGCGCCAGCAGCCCCCCCCTGACAGCAACCAACACTGAAGCTTTCTTT
>TRBJ2-1|.|TRBD1|TRBV19
CASSIVQGARGYNEQFF
TGTGCCAGTAGTATAGTGCAGGGGGCTCGGGGGTACAATGAGCAGTTCTTC
>TRBJ1-1|.|.|TRBV30
CAWRPPGVRTGTEAFF
TGTGCCTGGAGACCCCCCGGGGTTCGAACAGGGACTGAAGCTTTCTTT
>TRBJ1-6|.|.|TRBV4-1
CASSQEMLGSPLHF
TGCGCCAGCAGCCAAGAAATGCTTGGCTCACCCCTCCACTTT
>TRBJ2-7|.|TRBD1|TRBV7-9
CASSFGQGEYEQYF
TGTGCCAGCAGCTTCGGACAGGGCGAATACGAGCAGTACTTC
>TRBJ2-1|.|TRBD1|TRBV6-5
CASSSRQGNYNEQFF
TGTGCCAGCAGTAGCCGACAGGGCAACTACAATGAGCAGTTCTTC